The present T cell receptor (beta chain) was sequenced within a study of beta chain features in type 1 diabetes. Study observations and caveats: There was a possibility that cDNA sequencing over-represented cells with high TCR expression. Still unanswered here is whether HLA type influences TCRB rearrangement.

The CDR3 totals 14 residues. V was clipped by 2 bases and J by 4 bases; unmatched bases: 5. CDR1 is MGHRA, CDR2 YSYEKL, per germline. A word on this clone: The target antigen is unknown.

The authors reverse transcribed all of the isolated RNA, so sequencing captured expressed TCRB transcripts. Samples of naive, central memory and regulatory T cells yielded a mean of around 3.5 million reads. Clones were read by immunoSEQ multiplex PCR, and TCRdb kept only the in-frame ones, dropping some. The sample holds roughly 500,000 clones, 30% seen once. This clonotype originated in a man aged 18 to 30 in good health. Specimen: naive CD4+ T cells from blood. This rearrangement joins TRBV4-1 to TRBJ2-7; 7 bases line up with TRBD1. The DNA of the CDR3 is TGCGCCAGCAGCCAACCTGGGACAGCATACGAGCAGTACTTC. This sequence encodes CASSQPGTAYEQYF.